Described below is a single TCR beta chain sequence and its context. CDR1 and CDR2 from the germline V gene are SGHRS and YFSETQ. Trimming took off 1 base at V and 0 bases at J, with 10 bases between the two ends. The CDR3 extends over 15 amino acids. These data are taken from a study of blood T cell repertoires in COVID-19. Clones were sequenced by immunoSEQ multiplex PCR, and TCRdb holds only the in-frame ones, with some missing. The data hold some 320,000 clones, with about nine tenths observed a single time. The chain links TRBV5-1 to TRBJ2-5; D may be TRBD2 (5 bases). Material for sequencing was peripheral blood. This sequence originates from a woman in her 30s who had recovered from COVID-19. The CDR3 sequence: CASSLSLGDQETQYF. In DNA form, the CDR3 reads TGCGCCAGCAGCTTGAGCCTGGGAGACCAAGAGACCCAGTACTTC.